There are a few counts of the clone carrying this T cell receptor beta chain. As yet, its antigen is unknown. The PCR was carried out with 60 Vbeta primers and 13 Jbeta primers. Assay: immunoSEQ multiplex PCR; the TCRdb copy retains only in-frame clones and omits some. The sample includes 150,000 to 200,000 clones, approximately 80% of them seen just once. Germline-derived CDR1 and CDR2 are LGHNA and YNFKEQ. Deletions cut 4 bases from V and 6 bases from J, with 15 bases between. This CDR3 region has 14 residues. This entry comes from a study of cytomegalovirus exposure and HLA in healthy donors. Study results and limitations: Rare sequences made up most TCRs, while some public TCRs were found in many donors. Presence/absence analyses rested on an assumption that sequencing depth was roughly uniform across donors. The likely explanation for a cluster of highly shared sequence variants was sequencing artifact. It has been reported that TCR beta sequences accurately predicted the HLA-A and HLA-B alleles of most subjects.

The rearrangement links TRBV4-2 to TRBJ1-2, with D uncertain. The sample comprised PBMCs. The clonotype comes from a woman in her 30s in good health and CMV-seropositive. The CDR3 spells CASSLQQQTDGYTF. The DNA of the CDR3 is TGTGCCAGCAGCCTACAACAGCAAACGGATGGCTACACCTTC.